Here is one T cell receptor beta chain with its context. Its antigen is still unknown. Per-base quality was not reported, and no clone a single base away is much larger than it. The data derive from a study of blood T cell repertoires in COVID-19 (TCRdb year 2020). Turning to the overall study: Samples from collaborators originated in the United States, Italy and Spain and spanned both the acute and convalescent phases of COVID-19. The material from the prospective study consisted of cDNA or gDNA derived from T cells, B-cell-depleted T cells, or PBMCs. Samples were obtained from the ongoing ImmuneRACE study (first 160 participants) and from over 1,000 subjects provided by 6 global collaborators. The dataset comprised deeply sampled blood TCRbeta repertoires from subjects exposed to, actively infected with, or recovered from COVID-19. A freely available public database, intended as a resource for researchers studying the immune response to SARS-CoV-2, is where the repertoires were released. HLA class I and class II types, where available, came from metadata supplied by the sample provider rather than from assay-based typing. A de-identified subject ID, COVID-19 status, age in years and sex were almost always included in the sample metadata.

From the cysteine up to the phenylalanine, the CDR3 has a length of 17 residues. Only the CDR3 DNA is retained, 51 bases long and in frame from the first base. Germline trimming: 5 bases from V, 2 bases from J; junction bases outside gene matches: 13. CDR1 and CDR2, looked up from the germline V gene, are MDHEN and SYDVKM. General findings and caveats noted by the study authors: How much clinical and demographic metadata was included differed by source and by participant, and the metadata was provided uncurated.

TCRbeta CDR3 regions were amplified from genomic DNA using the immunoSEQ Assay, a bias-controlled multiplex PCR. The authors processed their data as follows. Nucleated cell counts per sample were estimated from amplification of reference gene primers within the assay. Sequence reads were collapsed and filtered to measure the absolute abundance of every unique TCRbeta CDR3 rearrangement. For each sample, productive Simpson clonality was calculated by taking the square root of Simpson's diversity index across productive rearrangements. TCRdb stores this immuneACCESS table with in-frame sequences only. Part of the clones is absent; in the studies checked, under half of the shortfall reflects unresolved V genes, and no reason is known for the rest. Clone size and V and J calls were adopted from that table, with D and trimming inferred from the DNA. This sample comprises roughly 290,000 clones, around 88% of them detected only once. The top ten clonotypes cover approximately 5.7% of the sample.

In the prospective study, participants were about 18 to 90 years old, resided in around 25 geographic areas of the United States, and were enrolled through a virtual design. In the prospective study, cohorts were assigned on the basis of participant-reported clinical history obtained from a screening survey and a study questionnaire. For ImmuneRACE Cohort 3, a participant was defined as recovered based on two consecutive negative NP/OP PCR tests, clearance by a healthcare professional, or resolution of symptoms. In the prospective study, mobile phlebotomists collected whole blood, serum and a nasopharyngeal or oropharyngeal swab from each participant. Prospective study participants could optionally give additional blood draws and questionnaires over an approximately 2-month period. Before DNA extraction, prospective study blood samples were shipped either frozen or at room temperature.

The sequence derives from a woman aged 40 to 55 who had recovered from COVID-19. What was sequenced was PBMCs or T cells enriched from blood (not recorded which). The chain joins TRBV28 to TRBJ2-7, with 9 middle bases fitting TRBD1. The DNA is TGTGCCAGCAGTCCTTTCTCCGGGACAGGGAACCCCTACGAGCAGTACTTC. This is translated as CASSPFSGTGNPYEQYF.